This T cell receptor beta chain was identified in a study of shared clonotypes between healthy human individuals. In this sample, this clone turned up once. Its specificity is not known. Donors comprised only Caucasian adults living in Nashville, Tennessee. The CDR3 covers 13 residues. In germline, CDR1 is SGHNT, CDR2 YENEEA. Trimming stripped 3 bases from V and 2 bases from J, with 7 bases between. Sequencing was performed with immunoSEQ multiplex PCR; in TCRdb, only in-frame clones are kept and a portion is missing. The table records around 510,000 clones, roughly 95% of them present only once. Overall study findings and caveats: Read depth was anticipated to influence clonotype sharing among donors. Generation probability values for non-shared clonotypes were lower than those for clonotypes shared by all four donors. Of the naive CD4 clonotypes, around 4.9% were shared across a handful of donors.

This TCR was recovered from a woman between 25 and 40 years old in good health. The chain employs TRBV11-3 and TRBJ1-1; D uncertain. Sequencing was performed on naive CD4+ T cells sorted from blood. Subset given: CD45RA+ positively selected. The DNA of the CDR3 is TGTGCCAGCAGCTTTGGGGAAAACACTGAAGCTTTCTTT. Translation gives CASSFGENTEAFF.